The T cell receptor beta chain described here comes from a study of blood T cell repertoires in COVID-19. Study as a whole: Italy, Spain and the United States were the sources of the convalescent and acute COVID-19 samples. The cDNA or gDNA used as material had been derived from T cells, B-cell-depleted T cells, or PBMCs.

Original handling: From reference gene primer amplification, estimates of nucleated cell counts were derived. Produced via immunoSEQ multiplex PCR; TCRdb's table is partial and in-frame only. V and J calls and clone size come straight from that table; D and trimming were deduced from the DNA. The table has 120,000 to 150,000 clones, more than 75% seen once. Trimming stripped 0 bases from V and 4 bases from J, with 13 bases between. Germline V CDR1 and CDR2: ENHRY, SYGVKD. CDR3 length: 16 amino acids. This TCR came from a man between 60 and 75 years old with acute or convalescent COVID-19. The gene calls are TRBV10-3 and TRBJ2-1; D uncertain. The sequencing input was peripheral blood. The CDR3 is CAISESARSEYNEQFF. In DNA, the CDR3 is TGTGCCATCAGTGAGTCTGCGCGGTCGGAATACAATGAGCAGTTCTTC.